Following are 21 T cell receptor beta chains from one sample sequenced in a study of blood T cell repertoires in COVID-19. Generated by immunoSEQ multiplex PCR, the TCRdb table keeps only in-frame clones and is missing some. The data hold around 37,000 clones, with less than 90% observed a single time. The material sequenced was peripheral blood. All receptors come from a man aged 55 to 70 with COVID-19, enrolled during active disease.

The chain is built from TRBV28 and TRBJ1-6; D is perhaps TRBD1 (6 bases). Trimming removed 5 bases at V and 6 bases at J, with 14 bases between. The CDR3 has 15 amino acids. CDR1 is MDHEN and CDR2 is SYDVKM in the germline V gene. The CDR3 sequence: CASSGGGVGNSPLHF. Written as DNA, the CDR3 is TGTGCCAGCAGTGGGGGGGGCGTCGGTAATTCACCCCTCCACTTT.

This chain joins TRBV28 and TRBJ2-3, with 7 nucleotides matching TRBD2. Germline-derived CDR1 and CDR2 are MDHEN and SYDVKM. This CDR3 is built from 17 residues. J lost 4 bases, V lost 2 bases, and 12 bases had no gene match. As DNA, the CDR3 is TGTGCCAGCAGTTTACCCTGGACTAGTTGGGGGGCAGATACGCAGTATTTT. It codes for CASSLPWTSWGADTQYF.

The CDR3 sequence: CASSIDGETGELFF. CDR3 nucleotides: TGTGCCAGTAGTATCGACGGGGAGACCGGGGAGCTGTTTTTT. The chain joins TRBV19 to TRBJ2-2, with D possibly being TRBD2 (5 bases). Per the germline V gene, CDR1 is LNHDA and CDR2 is SQIVND (reference sequence). The V end was cut by 3 bases, the J end by 5 bases, with 10 bases between. The CDR3 contains 14 residues.

This clone has just a few counts. The rearrangement uses TRBV7-9 and TRBJ1-3; tentative D call: TRBD1 (5 bases). The V end lost 5 bases, the J end lost 1 base, and 15 bases lay between the germline ends. Per germline, CDR1 SEHNR and CDR2 FQNEAQ (reference sequence). This CDR3 is 16 amino acids long. The CDR3 is CASSPQAGGSGNTIYF. The CDR3 DNA is TGTGCCAGCAGCCCCCAAGCGGGGGGTTCTGGAAACACCATATATTTT.

This chain uses TRBV3-1 (or the pseudogene TRBV3-2) with TRBJ1-2, with D uncertain. V lost 4 bases to trimming and J lost 4 bases, with 13 bases between them. CDR1 LGHDT and CDR2 YNNKEL come from the germline V gene (reference sequence). This CDR3 contains 14 residues. CDR3 protein: CASSRGLGSYGYTF. As DNA, the CDR3 is TGTGCCAGCAGCCGAGGTCTCGGGAGCTATGGCTACACCTTC.

This chain joins TRBV6-5 and TRBJ1-6; D gene ambiguous. The CDR3 sequence is 14 residues long. The V gene lost 7 bases and the J gene lost 7 bases, with 14 bases spanning the gap. Germline-derived CDR1 and CDR2 are MNHEY and SVGAGI. CDR3 loop: CASIPSRNNSPLHF. In nucleotides, the CDR3 is TGTGCCAGCATCCCTAGTAGGAACAATTCACCCCTCCACTTT.

The V call is TRBV28, the J call TRBJ2-7; 7 nucleotides line up with TRBD1. The CDR3 is 14 residues long. Germline CDR1 is MDHEN and CDR2 is SYDVKM. V lost 2 bases to trimming and J lost 3 bases; unmatched junction nucleotides: 4. CDR3 bases: TGTGCCAGCAGTTTACAGGGACAGTTCTACGAGCAGTACTTC. Translating gives CASSLQGQFYEQYF.

The gene calls are TRBV10-2 and TRBJ1-2; D is uncertain. The CDR3 runs to 14 residues. V was cut by 3 bases and J by 1 base, with 9 bases left in between. The germline V gene encodes CDR1 WSHSY and CDR2 SAAADI. The CDR3 region is CASSERRSNYGYTF. CDR3 coding DNA: TGCGCCAGCAGTGAACGGCGGAGTAACTATGGCTACACCTTC.

The chain combines TRBV6-5 with TRBJ1-6, with D possibly matching TRBD1 (5 bases). From germline, CDR1 is MNHEY and CDR2 SVGAGI. The CDR3 is made up of 15 amino acids. The V gene lost 2 bases and the J gene lost 6 bases, with 11 bases spanning the gap. CDR3 nucleotide sequence: TGTGCCAGCAGTTACGTGGGGGGGGGTAATTCACCCCTCCACTTT. This sequence encodes CASSYVGGGNSPLHF.

The chain has TRBV24-1 and TRBJ2-1; TRBD2 matches 7 bases. The CDR3 consists of 14 residues. Germline V CDR1 and CDR2: KGHDR, SFDVKD. Germline trimming cut 2 bases from V and 12 bases from J; bases unmatched to any gene: 9. The CDR3 sequence is CATSDSLGRATQFF. The CDR3 region has the DNA TGTGCCACCAGTGATTCATTGGGGAGGGCAACGCAGTTCTTC.

V and J are TRBV3-1 (or the pseudogene TRBV3-2) and TRBJ1-1; 7 bases agree with TRBD1. V shed 4 bases, J shed 7 bases, and the junction held 6 bases outside the gene matches. The germline V gene has CDR1 LGHDT and CDR2 YNNKEL (reference sequence). The CDR3 runs to 13 residues. CDR3 sequence reads: CASSPQGGYEAFF. The CDR3, as DNA: TGTGCCAGCAGCCCCCAGGGGGGATATGAAGCTTTCTTT.

The rearrangement uses TRBV6-1 and TRBJ2-3, with 7 nucleotides matching TRBD2. Germline V lookup: CDR1 MNHNS, CDR2 SASEGT. This CDR3 comprises 14 residues. The ends lost 2 bases at V and 4 bases at J; junction bases unmatched: 3. The DNA for the CDR3 is TGTGCCAGCAGTGAAAGGGGAGGGTCAGATACGCAGTATTTT. Its protein is CASSERGGSDTQYF.

V gene TRBV6-5 combines with J gene TRBJ2-2, with 10 bases aligning to TRBD1. CDR3 length: 15 residues. J gave up 8 bases and V 8 bases, and 11 bases lay outside the gene matches. Germline lookup yields CDR1 MNHEY and CDR2 SVGAGI. CDR3 DNA sequence: TGTGCCAGCCTAAGGCCGGGACAGGGGACAGGGGAGCTGTTTTTT. Amino acids: CASLRPGQGTGELFF.

The chain recombines TRBV2 with TRBJ1-3; 8 bases are shared with TRBD1. This CDR3 has 15 amino acids. Per the germline V gene, CDR1 is SNHLY and CDR2 is FYNNEI. Trimming removed 5 bases from V and 9 bases from J; junction bases left unmatched: 12. CDR3 coding DNA: TGTGCCAGCAGTCCCGGACAGGGAGCTCGGGGCACCATATATTTT. Protein: CASSPGQGARGTIYF.

This chain uses TRBV28 with TRBJ1-2, with 8 bases matching TRBD1. The length of the CDR3 is 14 residues. J gave up 7 bases and V 1 base, and 5 bases lay outside the gene matches. Germline V CDR1 and CDR2: MDHEN, SYDVKM. The CDR3, as DNA: TGTGCCAGCAGTTTATCGGCAGGGGGCGCTGGCTACACCTTC. It yields the protein CASSLSAGGAGYTF.

To note about this clone: One junction end disagrees with the germline gene, perhaps due to a read error. The J gene is TRBJ1-4, the V gene TRBV7-2; 9 nucleotides align to TRBD1. CDR3 length equals 13 residues. Germline CDR1 is SGHTA and CDR2 is FQGNSA. The CDR3 DNA reads as TGTGCCAGCAGCTCGGACAGGGGCAAGGGGCAAATTTTT. Residues: CASSSDRGKGQIF.

The chain combines TRBV12-5 with TRBJ2-2; no clear D. The V end lost 1 base, the J end lost 6 bases, and 6 bases lay between the germline ends. The CDR3 totals 13 residues. Per germline, CDR1 LGHNT and CDR2 FRNRAP. The CDR3 nucleotides read TGTGCTAGTGGTTTGGGAGGCGCCGGGGAGCTGTTTTTT. Its translation is CASGLGGAGELFF.

V is TRBV7-9 and J is TRBJ2-1; D is undetermined. The CDR3 spans 13 residues. Trimming removed 1 base at V and 8 bases at J, with 9 bases between. The germline CDR1 and CDR2 sequences are SEHNR and FQNEAQ (reference sequence). CDR3 residues: CASSLGQADEQFF. The CDR3 region has the DNA TGTGCCAGCAGCTTAGGGCAGGCCGATGAGCAGTTCTTC.

The chain employs TRBV13 and TRBJ2-7, with 9 nucleotides matching TRBD1. J gave up 6 bases and V 5 bases, and 8 bases lay outside the gene matches. The CDR3 covers 14 residues. CDR1 and CDR2 from the germline V gene are PRHDT and FYEKMQ (reference sequence). Here the CDR3 DNA reads TGTGCCAGCAGCACTCAACAGGGGGCTGGCGAGCAGTACTTC. It translates to CASSTQQGAGEQYF.

The CDR3 loop is CASSVGQENTEAFF. CDR3 DNA sequence: TGTGCCAGCAGCGTAGGTCAGGAAAACACTGAAGCTTTCTTT. V usage is TRBV9 and J usage is TRBJ1-1; D is undetermined. In germline, CDR1 is SGDLS, CDR2 YYNGEE. Trimming shortened V by 0 bases and J by 2 bases, and 8 bases separated the two germline ends. CDR3 size: 14 residues. Full variable domain (outside the CDR3, taken from reference TRBV9 and TRBJ1-1): DSGVTQTPKHLITATGQRVTLRCSPRSGDLSVYWYQQSLDQGLQFLIQYYNGEERAKGNILERFSAQQFPDLHSELNLSSLELGDSALYFCASSVGQENTEAFFGQGTRLTVV.

V gene TRBV10-2 combines with J gene TRBJ2-1; 10 nucleotides line up with TRBD1. Per germline, CDR1 WSHSY and CDR2 SAAADI. CDR3 length: 16 residues. J was trimmed by 2 bases and V by 6 bases; bases with no gene match: 7. CDR3 residues: CASRDPGQGTYNEQFF. The CDR3 region has the DNA TGCGCCAGCAGAGATCCGGGACAGGGGACCTACAATGAGCAGTTCTTC.